This entry lists 17 T cell receptor beta chains sequenced from one sample in a study of T cells in Graves' hyperthyroidism and ophthalmopathy. Amplified TCR beta CDR3 regions came from RNA transcripts. The HTBI primer set was used in a first-round RT-PCR of the TCR CDR3. TCRdb analysed the multiplex PCR reads with MiXCR anew, one entry per CDR3 protein. The repertoire has under 450,000 distinct CDR3 sequences, approximately 14% of them found once; the top ten carry 7.5% to 9%. The source material was blood. The receptors shown here come from a woman aged 18-29 years with Graves' hyperthyroidism.

This chain links TRBV7-8 with TRBJ1-5, with D maybe TRBD1 (5 bases). This CDR3 is 16 amino acids long. V lost 5 bases and J 2 bases, leaving 16 bases between the germline ends. Germline V gene lookup returns CDR1 SGHVS and CDR2 FQNEAQ. The CDR3 coding sequence is TGTGCCAGCAGCCCCGGGACGGGATCAGGCAATCAGCCCCAGCATTTT. Amino acids: CASSPGTGSGNQPQHF.

This chain uses TRBV15 with TRBJ2-1; D unclear. CDR1 LNHNV and CDR2 YYDKDF come from the germline V gene (reference sequence). The CDR3 runs to 16 residues. V was trimmed by 6 bases and J by 0 bases, leaving 15 bases between them. CDR3 residues: CATRGHDLSSYNEQFF. CDR3 DNA: TGTGCCACCAGAGGGCACGACTTGAGCTCCTACAATGAGCAGTTCTTC. The full variable domain, rest sourced from reference TRBV15 and TRBJ2-1, is DAMVIQNPRYQVTQFGKPVTLSCSQTLNHNVMYWYQQKSSQAPKLLFHYYDKDFNNEADTPDNFQSRRPNTSFCFLDIRSPGLGDTAMYLCATRGHDLSSYNEQFFGPGTRLTVL.

The chain combines TRBV27 with TRBJ2-1, with a weak D call TRBD1 (6 bases). In germline, CDR1 is MNHEY, CDR2 SMNVEV (reference sequence). The V and J ends lost 6 bases and 10 bases respectively, with 19 bases between them. The length of the CDR3 is 14 residues. The CDR3 bases are TGTGCCAGCAGCCTAAAAGGGGGAGCGGAGGAGCAGTTCTTC. Amino acids: CASSLKGGAEEQFF.

This clonotype showed up many times. V gene TRBV5-1 combines with J gene TRBJ2-3; TRBD2 aligns across 7 bases. CDR3 length: 15 amino acids. CDR1 is SGHRS and CDR2 is YFSETQ in the germline V gene. Trimming removed 1 base from V and 2 bases from J; junction bases left unmatched: 4. CDR3 nucleotide sequence: TGCGCCAGCAGCTTGTCGGCGGGGGACACAGATACGCAGTATTTT. It encodes CASSLSAGDTDTQYF.

This clonotype has a count of ten or more. The chain uses TRBV19 and TRBJ1-3, with 8 positions matching TRBD1. The CDR3 is made up of 17 amino acids. Germline assignment: CDR1 LNHDA and CDR2 SQIVND (reference sequence). V shed 5 bases and J 1 base; nucleotides not matched to a gene: 10. Here the CDR3 DNA reads TGTGCCAGTAGTCGATGGACAGGGCAAGGATCTGGAAACACCATATATTTT. This sequence encodes CASSRWTGQGSGNTIYF.

The CDR3 spells CASSLGYDRLYTEAFF. The CDR3 DNA follows: TGTGCCAGCAGCTTAGGGTATGACAGACTATACACTGAAGCTTTCTTT. The chain carries TRBV11-3 and TRBJ1-1; possibly TRBD1 for D (5 bases). Trimming shortened V by 1 base and J by 3 bases, and 15 bases separated the two germline ends. CDR1 and CDR2 from the germline V gene are SGHNT and YENEEA. This CDR3 comprises 16 residues.

The gene calls are TRBV4-1 and TRBJ2-3; D unclear. This CDR3 is built from 15 residues. The V end was cut by 4 bases, the J end by 3 bases, with 14 bases between. CDR1 MGHRA and CDR2 YSYEKL come from the germline V gene. This CDR3 reads CASSPPALSTDTQYF. CDR3 sequence (DNA): TGCGCCAGCAGCCCGCCAGCGTTGTCGACAGATACGCAGTATTTT.

CDR3 sequence: CSAPTGNYGYTF. The CDR3 coding sequence is TGCAGTGCGCCTACAGGGAACTATGGCTACACCTTC. The V gene is TRBV20-1, the J gene TRBJ1-2; possible D gene TRBD1, 6 bases. CDR3 length equals 12 residues. Germline-derived CDR1 and CDR2 are DFQATT and SNEGSKA (reference sequence). V lost 6 bases, J lost 2 bases, and 10 bases lay in between.

This clonotype occurred many times. The chain couples TRBV3-1 to TRBJ2-1; D gene uncertain. Trimming cost V 1 base and J 0 bases, with 10 bases left between them. This CDR3 contains 16 residues. Germline lookup yields CDR1 LGHDT and CDR2 YNNKEL (reference sequence). CDR3 sequence reads: CASSQGRLSSYNEQFF. DNA of the CDR3: TGTGCCAGCAGCCAAGGAAGGCTGAGCTCCTACAATGAGCAGTTCTTC.

In its sample, this clonotype was seen many times. This rearrangement joins TRBV3-1 to TRBJ1-2; 9 bases align to TRBD1. Germline V gives CDR1 LGHDT, CDR2 YNNKEL (reference sequence). V lost 2 bases and J lost 3; bases outside the gene matches: 1. This CDR3 comprises 14 residues. CDR3 sequence reads: CASSQRQGDYGYTF. The DNA for the CDR3 is TGTGCCAGCAGCCAACGACAGGGGGACTATGGCTACACCTTC.

This clonotype was detected only a few times. The rearrangement uses TRBV4-1 and TRBJ2-2; D gene uncertain. There are 15 residues in the CDR3. Germline V CDR1 and CDR2: MGHRA, YSYEKL. V was pared by 1 base and J by 1 base, with 7 bases between. In DNA, the CDR3 is TGCGCCAGCAGCCAAGTGGCAAAGAACACCGGGGAGCTGTTTTTT. It yields the protein CASSQVAKNTGELFF.

CDR3 nucleotide sequence: TGTGCCAGCAGCTCCCCCCTCTCTGGGGCCAACGTCCTGACTTTC. It codes for CASSSPLSGANVLTF. The V gene is TRBV28, the J gene TRBJ2-6, with D uncertain. CDR1 is MDHEN, CDR2 SYDVKM, per germline. The CDR3 is made up of 15 amino acids. V shed 6 bases and J shed 0 bases, with 9 bases lying between them. Full variable domain (rest looked up from reference TRBV28 and TRBJ2-6): DVKVTQSSRYLVKRTGEKVFLECVQDMDHENMFWYRQDPGLGLRLIYFSYDVKMKEKGDIPEGYSVSREKKERFSLILESASTNQTSMYLCASSSPLSGANVLTFGAGSRLTVL.

This clonotype was counted at least ten times. The chain combines TRBV12-3 or TRBV12-4 with TRBJ1-4, with D perhaps TRBD1 (6 bases). Trimming removed 6 bases from V and 3 bases from J, with 23 bases in between. The CDR3 is 18 amino acids. The CDR3 coding sequence is TGTGCCAGCAGCTCCCGGGTTACAGGGATCATGGCTAATGAAAAACTGTTTTTT. It encodes CASSSRVTGIMANEKLFF.

This clonotype was counted at least ten times. V is TRBV20-1 and J is TRBJ2-7, with D perhaps matching TRBD2 (6 bases). V dropped 5 bases and J dropped 4 bases, with 21 bases sitting between them. The germline V gene encodes CDR1 DFQATT and CDR2 SNEGSKA (reference sequence). The CDR3 is 15 residues long. CDR3 region: CSAESGVGGGYEQYF. CDR3 coding DNA: TGCAGTGCTGAAAGTGGCGTGGGGGGTGGATACGAGCAGTACTTC.

This clonotype came up many times. The V and J genes are TRBV5-8 and TRBJ2-5; D uncertain. The V end was cut by 2 bases, the J end by 2 bases, with 7 bases between. The CDR3 contains 13 residues. Germline values: CDR1 SGHTS, CDR2 YDEGEE. In DNA, the CDR3 is TGTGCCAGCAGCTTTAGACCGCAAGAGACCCAGTACTTC. Translated, it gives CASSFRPQETQYF.

In its sample, this clonotype was seen many times. The gene calls are TRBV7-2 and TRBJ2-7; D remains unclear. CDR1 and CDR2 (germline): SGHTA, FQGNSA. The CDR3 spans 14 residues. Trimming removed 2 bases from V and 0 bases from J, with 8 bases in between. The CDR3 is CASSLRRSSYEQYF. CDR3 bases: TGTGCCAGCAGCTTAAGACGGAGCTCCTACGAGCAGTACTTC.

This clonotype appeared many times. The chain employs TRBV4-1 and TRBJ2-7; D not certain. Trimming stripped 0 bases from V and 3 bases from J, with 6 bases between. The CDR3 is made up of 13 amino acids. Germline V CDR1 and CDR2: MGHRA, YSYEKL. CDR3 DNA: TGCGCCAGCAGCCAAGAAGTCGGCTACGAGCAGTACTTC. Protein: CASSQEVGYEQYF.